Shown below are 28 T cell receptor beta chains from a single sample sequenced in a study of blood T cell repertoires in COVID-19. Produced via immunoSEQ multiplex PCR; TCRdb's table is partial and in-frame only. The sample shows a few hundred thousand clones, 89% of them seen only once. The specimen sequenced was peripheral blood. The origin of the receptors is a young man who had recovered from COVID-19.

Notes on this clone: Germline is not matched at one junction end, which may reflect a read error. The chain carries TRBV7-7 and TRBJ1-5; TRBD1 agrees at 7 bases. CDR1 is SSHAT, CDR2 FNYEAQ, per germline (reference sequence). This CDR3 has 15 amino acids. The DNA for the CDR3 is TGTGCTAGCAGCTTAGCCGGGACAGATGATCAGCCCCAGCATTTT. Residues: CASSLAGTDDQPQHF.

The chain employs TRBV5-6 and TRBJ2-7; 8 nucleotides line up with TRBD1. The J segment lost 4 bases and the V segment lost 4 bases, leaving 10 bases of the junction unmatched. CDR3 length: 15 residues. Germline CDR1 SGHDT, CDR2 YYEEEE. The DNA for the CDR3 is TGTGCCAGCAGCCCCGGGACAGGTTTAGTTTACGAGCAGTACTTC. Amino acid sequence: CASSPGTGLVYEQYF.

The chain links TRBV10-2 to TRBJ1-1, with 11 bases that match TRBD1. Germline-derived CDR1 and CDR2 are WSHSY and SAAADI. Unmatched junction bases numbered 4, after V lost 4 bases and J lost 3 bases. The CDR3 is 15 amino acids. CDR3 coding DNA: TGCGCCAGCAGTGGGACAGGGGGCGCCTACACTGAAGCTTTCTTT. Translating it yields CASSGTGGAYTEAFF.

The J gene is TRBJ2-1, the V gene TRBV30; 8 bases match TRBD2. The CDR3 spans 16 residues. Losses at the gene ends were 8 bases for V and 7 bases for J; bases not matched to a gene: 19. Germline CDR1 reads GTSNPN; CDR2 reads SVGIG (reference sequence). Here the CDR3 DNA reads TGTGCCGGGACGGTATTAGCGGGACGCTTCGGTAATGAGCAGTTCTTC. It is translated as CAGTVLAGRFGNEQFF.

This clone came up once. CDR3 loop: CASSFMTEAFF. The CDR3 DNA is TGTGCCAGCAGCTTTATGACTGAAGCTTTCTTT. The chain couples TRBV28 to TRBJ1-1; D gene ambiguous. Trimming pared 6 bases from V and 5 bases from J, leaving 7 bases between. Germline CDR1 reads MDHEN; CDR2 reads SYDVKM. There are 11 residues in the CDR3.

The count of this clone is one. V is TRBV19 and J is TRBJ2-2, with TRBD2 identical over 11 bases. V lost 5 bases and J lost 5; bases outside the gene matches: 4. Germline CDR1 and CDR2: LNHDA and SQIVND (reference sequence). The CDR3 length is 15 residues. Written as DNA, the CDR3 is TGTGCCAGTAGTTTAGGGACTAGCGGTACCGGGGAGCTGTTTTTT. This encodes CASSLGTSGTGELFF.

CDR3 nucleotide sequence: TGCGCCAGCAGCCAAGAGGGATTGACAGGGGTATCCTACGAGCAGTACTTC. Protein sequence: CASSQEGLTGVSYEQYF. The chain carries TRBV4-1 and TRBJ2-7; 8 positions match TRBD1. V was pared by 0 bases and J by 1 base, with 8 bases of the junction left unmatched. Germline values: CDR1 MGHRA, CDR2 YSYEKL. The CDR3 has 17 amino acids.

This chain connects TRBV3-1 (or the pseudogene TRBV3-2) to TRBJ1-1, with D unresolved. Deletions cut 2 bases from V and 5 bases from J, with 9 bases between. The germline CDR1 and CDR2 sequences are LGHDT and YNNKEL (reference sequence). The CDR3 loop spans 13 amino acids. Here the CDR3 reads CASSQRLLTEAFF. CDR3 DNA: TGTGCCAGCAGCCAACGGTTATTAACTGAAGCTTTCTTT.

V gene TRBV5-4 combines with J gene TRBJ2-1; 7 nucleotides match TRBD1. V lost 4 bases to trimming and J lost 5 bases; unmatched junction nucleotides: 12. CDR1 SGHNT and CDR2 YYREEE come from the germline V gene (reference sequence). CDR3 length: 16 residues. The CDR3 protein is CASSAPAGTADNEQFF. CDR3 nucleotide sequence: TGTGCCAGCAGCGCCCCGGCCGGGACAGCTGACAATGAGCAGTTCTTC.

This sequence joins TRBV7-6 and TRBJ2-5; 11 nucleotides match TRBD1. This CDR3 has 15 amino acids. The V gene end was trimmed by 1 base and the J gene end by 5 bases; junction bases not matched to a gene: 3. CDR1 SGHVS and CDR2 FNYEAQ come from the germline V gene. This CDR3 is CASSLGTGGEETQYF. CDR3 coding DNA: TGTGCCAGCAGCTTAGGGACAGGGGGCGAGGAGACCCAGTACTTC.

The chain has TRBV10-3 and TRBJ2-1; 14 bases map to TRBD2. This CDR3 region has 14 residues. V dropped 8 bases and J dropped 8; count of bases not matched to a gene: 5. CDR1 and CDR2 (germline): ENHRY, SYGVKD. The CDR3 region is CAIAGLAGVHEQFF. The CDR3 coding sequence is TGTGCCATCGCGGGACTAGCGGGAGTACATGAGCAGTTCTTC.

Remarks on this clone: Other nucleotide sequences from this sample produce the same CDR3. The genes are TRBV5-1 and TRBJ2-1; maybe TRBD2 (7 bases). The CDR3 is made up of 16 amino acids. V lost 4 bases and J lost 4, with 18 bases in between. Per germline, CDR1 SGHRS and CDR2 YFSETQ. CDR3 amino acids: CASSLPTGGRYNEQFF. Here the CDR3 DNA reads TGCGCCAGCAGCCTCCCCACCGGGGGGCGATACAATGAGCAGTTCTTC.

This chain uses TRBV4-1 with TRBJ1-4; possibly TRBD1 for D (5 bases). The ends were cut back, 2 bases at V and 7 bases at J, with 11 bases in the middle. CDR1 and CDR2 from the germline V gene are MGHRA and YSYEKL. This CDR3 is built from 14 residues. CDR3 sequence reads: CASSQLQGSEKLFF. The CDR3 DNA follows: TGCGCCAGCAGCCAACTGCAGGGAAGTGAAAAACTGTTTTTT.

The chain carries TRBV24-1 and TRBJ2-2, with D hard to call. There are 14 residues in the CDR3. The V end lost 1 base, the J end lost 5 bases, and 7 bases lay between the germline ends. CDR1 and CDR2 (germline): KGHDR, SFDVKD. CDR3 residues: CATSDLSVTGELFF. The CDR3 DNA follows: TGTGCCACCAGTGATTTATCGGTGACCGGGGAGCTGTTTTTT.

The J gene is TRBJ2-6, the V gene TRBV7-3; tentatively, D is TRBD1 (5 bases). V was cut by 0 bases and J by 3 bases, with 6 bases left in between. There are 15 residues in the CDR3. Germline assignment: CDR1 SGHTA and CDR2 FQGTGA. The CDR3 here is CASSLTGVGANVLTF. Written as DNA, the CDR3 is TGTGCCAGCAGCTTAACAGGGGTTGGGGCCAACGTCCTGACTTTC.

V and J are TRBV12-5 and TRBJ2-2, with TRBD2 matching 9 bases. Germline CDR1 LGHNT, CDR2 FRNRAP. Losses at the gene ends were 1 base for V and 3 bases for J; bases not matched to a gene: 3. The CDR3 length is 16 residues. The CDR3 here is CASGLGTSAHTGELFF. The CDR3 bases are TGTGCTAGTGGTTTGGGGACTAGCGCTCACACCGGGGAGCTGTTTTTT.

A note on this clone: Within the sample, other DNA sequences also encode this same CDR3. This chain joins TRBV4-1 and TRBJ2-7; tentative D call: TRBD1 (5 bases). This CDR3 spans 13 amino acids. V lost 1 base to trimming and J lost 4 bases, with 8 bases between them. Germline V gives CDR1 MGHRA, CDR2 YSYEKL. The chain's CDR3 is CASSQGGPYEQYF. As DNA, the CDR3 is TGCGCCAGCAGCCAAGGGGGCCCTTACGAGCAGTACTTC.

V gene TRBV6-5 combines with J gene TRBJ1-6, with 7 bases matching TRBD1. The CDR3 covers 15 residues. The germline V gene has CDR1 MNHEY and CDR2 SVGAGI. Germline trimming cut 3 bases from V and 7 bases from J; bases unmatched to any gene: 6. The CDR3 sequence is CASSYGGTENSPLHF. CDR3 DNA sequence: TGTGCCAGCAGTTATGGGGGGACAGAGAATTCACCCCTCCACTTT.

This clone was seen only a few times. This sequence joins TRBV27 and TRBJ1-1, with 12 nucleotides matching TRBD1. The germline CDR1 and CDR2 sequences are MNHEY and SMNVEV (reference sequence). V lost 5 bases to trimming and J lost 5 bases; unmatched junction nucleotides: 12. The CDR3 extends over 17 amino acids. CDR3 region: CASSPPGTGGVRTEAFF. DNA for the CDR3: TGTGCCAGCAGTCCCCCCGGGACAGGGGGCGTCAGGACTGAAGCTTTCTTT.

The rearrangement joins TRBV4-1 to TRBJ2-4; 10 bases fit TRBD2. The germline CDR1 and CDR2 sequences are MGHRA and YSYEKL. The CDR3 has 19 residues. V gave up 1 base and J gave up 1 base; unmatched junction bases: 10. DNA for the CDR3: TGCGCCAGCAGCCAAGGTCTCGGGACTAGCGTTTCGGCCAAAAACATTCAGTACTTC. As protein: CASSQGLGTSVSAKNIQYF.

The chain uses TRBV10-3 and TRBJ2-5, with TRBD2 identical over 8 bases. Germline loops: CDR1 ENHRY, CDR2 SYGVKD. This CDR3 comprises 13 residues. After removal of 10 bases from V and 5 bases from J, the junction contained 9 bases not matched to a gene. The CDR3 is CATSGGSGETQYF. The CDR3 DNA reads TGTGCCACGAGCGGGGGCTCGGGGGAGACCCAGTACTTC.

The chain combines TRBV2 with TRBJ2-1; D ambiguous. Germline V gene lookup returns CDR1 SNHLY and CDR2 FYNNEI. The CDR3 contains 11 residues. V shed 7 bases and J shed 3 bases, with 4 bases lying between them. The CDR3 region has the DNA TGTGCCAGCATATTCTACAATGAGCAGTTCTTC. Its protein product is CASIFYNEQFF.

This chain uses TRBV9 with TRBJ2-3, with 12 bases identical to TRBD2. Germline loops: CDR1 SGDLS, CDR2 YYNGEE. With V trimmed by 0 bases and J by 7 bases, 12 bases remained unmatched. This CDR3 comprises 18 residues. The CDR3: CASSVAGMTSGRGNTQYF. DNA of the CDR3: TGTGCCAGCAGCGTAGCTGGGATGACTAGCGGGAGAGGTAATACGCAGTATTTT. Combining the CDR3 with reference TRBV9 and TRBJ2-3 gives the whole variable domain DSGVTQTPKHLITATGQRVTLRCSPRSGDLSVYWYQQSLDQGLQFLIQYYNGEERAKGNILERFSAQQFPDLHSELNLSSLELGDSALYFCASSVAGMTSGRGNTQYFGPGTRLTVL.

The CDR3 coding sequence is TGTGCCAGCAGTTTATATGGCGGCTACACAGATACGCAGTATTTT. Its protein product is CASSLYGGYTDTQYF. V usage is TRBV28 and J usage is TRBJ2-3; D gene unclear. Trimming stripped 1 base from V and 2 bases from J, with 10 bases between. This CDR3 is built from 15 residues. Germline V gene data show CDR1 as MDHEN and CDR2 as SYDVKM.

This chain connects TRBV7-2 to TRBJ1-2, with 8 bases aligning to TRBD1. The CDR3 spans 14 residues. V shed 3 bases, J shed 4 bases, and the junction held 4 bases outside the gene matches. Germline CDR1 SGHTA, CDR2 FQGNSA. The CDR3 nucleotides are TGTGCCAGCAGCTTCCAGGACAGGGTCTATGGCTACACCTTC. Translated: CASSFQDRVYGYTF.

V usage is TRBV5-1 and J usage is TRBJ2-2, with D perhaps matching TRBD1 (6 bases). The V gene lost 0 bases and the J gene lost 4 bases, with 10 bases spanning the gap. In germline, CDR1 is SGHRS, CDR2 YFSETQ. The CDR3 length is 15 residues. CDR3 in DNA: TGCGCCAGCAGCTTGGTCAGGGGCGCCACCGGGGAGCTGTTTTTT. Protein sequence: CASSLVRGATGELFF.

The chain is built from TRBV5-8 and TRBJ1-5, with a weak D call TRBD1 (5 bases). With 0 bases removed from V and 3 bases from J, the gap between germline ends came to 10 bases. Germline-derived CDR1 and CDR2 are SGHTS and YDEGEE. This CDR3 has 15 residues. CDR3: CASSLEARDNQPQHF. The CDR3 bases are TGTGCCAGCAGCTTGGAAGCCAGGGACAATCAGCCCCAGCATTTT.

The chain employs TRBV30 and TRBJ2-1; 7 nucleotides agree with TRBD2. After removal of 2 bases from V and 8 bases from J, the junction contained 9 bases not matched to a gene. Germline-derived CDR1 and CDR2 are GTSNPN and SVGIG (reference sequence). The CDR3 length is 14 residues. For the CDR3, the DNA is TGTGCCTGGAGTATGCCGGGAGGAGGGGATGAGCAGTTCTTC. Amino acids: CAWSMPGGGDEQFF.